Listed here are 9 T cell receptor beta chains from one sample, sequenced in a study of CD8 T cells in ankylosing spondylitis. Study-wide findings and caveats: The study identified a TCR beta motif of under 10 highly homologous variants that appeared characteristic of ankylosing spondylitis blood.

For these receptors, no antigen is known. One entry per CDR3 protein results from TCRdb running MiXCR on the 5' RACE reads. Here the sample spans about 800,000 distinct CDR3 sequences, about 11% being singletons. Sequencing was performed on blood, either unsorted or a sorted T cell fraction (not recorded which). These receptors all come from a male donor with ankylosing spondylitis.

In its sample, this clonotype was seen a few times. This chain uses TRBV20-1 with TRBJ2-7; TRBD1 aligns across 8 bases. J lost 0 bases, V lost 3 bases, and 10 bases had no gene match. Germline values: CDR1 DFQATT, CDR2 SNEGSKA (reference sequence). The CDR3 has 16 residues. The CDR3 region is CSASYLTGVSSYEQYF. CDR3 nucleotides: TGCAGTGCTAGTTACCTGACAGGGGTAAGCTCCTACGAGCAGTACTTC.

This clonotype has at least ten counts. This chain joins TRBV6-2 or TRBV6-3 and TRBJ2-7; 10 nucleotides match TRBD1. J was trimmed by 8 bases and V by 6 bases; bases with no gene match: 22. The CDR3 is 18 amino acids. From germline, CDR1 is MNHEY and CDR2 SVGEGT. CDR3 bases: TGTGCCAGCAGACCTCCGGGACAGGGGCCGCTGCGGGGAGGGAAGCAGTACTTC. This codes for CASRPPGQGPLRGGKQYF.

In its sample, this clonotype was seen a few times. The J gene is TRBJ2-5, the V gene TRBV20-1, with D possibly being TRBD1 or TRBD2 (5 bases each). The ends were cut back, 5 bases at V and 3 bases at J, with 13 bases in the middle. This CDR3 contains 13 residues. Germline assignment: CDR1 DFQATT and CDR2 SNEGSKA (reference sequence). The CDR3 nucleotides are TGCAGTGCTGCCGGGACGCTTGAAGAGACCCAGTACTTC. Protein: CSAAGTLEETQYF.

CDR3 region: CASSLAVLDTQYF. For the CDR3, the DNA is TGTGCCAGCAGCTTAGCGGTCCTAGATACGCAGTATTTT. The V and J genes are TRBV11-2 and TRBJ2-3; D ambiguous. The germline V gene has CDR1 SGHAT and CDR2 FQNNGV. Trimming took off 1 base at V and 5 bases at J, with 7 bases between the two ends. There are 13 residues in the CDR3.

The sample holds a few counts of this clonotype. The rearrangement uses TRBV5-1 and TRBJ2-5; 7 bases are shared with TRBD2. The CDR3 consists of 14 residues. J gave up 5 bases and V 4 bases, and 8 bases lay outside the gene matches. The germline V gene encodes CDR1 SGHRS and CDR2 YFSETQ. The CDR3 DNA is TGCGCCAGCAGCCTAACTAGCGCCGGGGAGACCCAGTACTTC. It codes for CASSLTSAGETQYF.

The CDR3 sequence: CASVRTDDNEKLFF. The DNA of the CDR3 is TGTGCCAGCGTTAGGACTGATGATAATGAAAAACTGTTTTTT. The chain joins TRBV6-5 to TRBJ1-4; D unclear. The CDR3 is 14 amino acids. V dropped 8 bases and J dropped 4 bases, with 14 bases sitting between them. In germline, CDR1 is MNHEY, CDR2 SVGAGI.

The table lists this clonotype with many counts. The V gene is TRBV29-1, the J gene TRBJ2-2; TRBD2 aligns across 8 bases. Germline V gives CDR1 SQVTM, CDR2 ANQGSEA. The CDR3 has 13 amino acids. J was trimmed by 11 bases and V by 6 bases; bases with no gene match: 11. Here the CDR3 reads CSVGKREFGELFF. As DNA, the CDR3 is TGCAGCGTCGGGAAGCGGGAGTTCGGAGAGCTGTTTTTT.

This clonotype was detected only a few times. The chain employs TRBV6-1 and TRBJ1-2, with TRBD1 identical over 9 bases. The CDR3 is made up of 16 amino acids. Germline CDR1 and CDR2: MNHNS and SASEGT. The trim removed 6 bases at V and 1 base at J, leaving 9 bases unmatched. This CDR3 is CASRPQDRGSNYGYTF. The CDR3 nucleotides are TGTGCCAGCAGACCCCAGGACAGGGGAAGTAACTATGGCTACACCTTC.

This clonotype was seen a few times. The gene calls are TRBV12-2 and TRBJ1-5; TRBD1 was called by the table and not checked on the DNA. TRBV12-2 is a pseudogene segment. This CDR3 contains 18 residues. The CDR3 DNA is TGTGCAAGTCGCTTAGAAAGGCCGGGACAGGGGGCAGAGCAGCCCCAGCATTTT. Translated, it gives CASRLERPGQGAEQPQHF.